Following are 12 T cell receptor beta chains from one sample sequenced in a study of cytomegalovirus exposure and HLA in healthy donors. The PCR made use of 60 Vbeta and 13 Jbeta primers. Sequenced by immunoSEQ multiplex PCR; TCRdb stores in-frame clones only, minus some. The top ten clones hold 2% of a sample with around 92,000 clones, 80% of them seen once. Sequencing was performed on PBMCs. All receptors derive from a young man in good health and CMV-seronegative.

This chain connects TRBV5-1 to TRBJ2-3; 11 nucleotides line up with TRBD2. Trimming cost V 5 bases and J 1 base; bases outside gene matches: 0. The germline CDR1 and CDR2 sequences are SGHRS and YFSETQ. The CDR3 runs to 14 residues. The CDR3 loop is CASRGLAGTDTQYF. Here the CDR3 DNA reads TGCGCCAGCAGGGGACTAGCGGGCACAGATACGCAGTATTTT. Drawing the rest from reference TRBV5-1 and TRBJ2-3, the complete variable domain is KAGVTQTPRYLIKTRGQQVTLSCSPISGHRSVSWYQQTPGQGLQFLFEYFSETQRNKGNFPGRFSGRQFSNSRSEMNVSTLELGDSALYLCASRGLAGTDTQYFGPGTRLTVL.

This chain links TRBV19 with TRBJ1-1; 9 nucleotides agree with TRBD1. The CDR3 is 14 residues long. The germline CDR1 and CDR2 sequences are LNHDA and SQIVND (reference sequence). V lost 7 bases, J lost 2 bases, and 5 bases stayed unmatched. The CDR3 nucleotides are TGTGCCAGTACACAGGGGGCGGGCAACACTGAAGCTTTCTTT. This encodes CASTQGAGNTEAFF.

The chain joins TRBV2 to TRBJ2-2, with 10 bases fitting TRBD1. The germline gives CDR1 SNHLY, CDR2 FYNNEI. The length of the CDR3 is 18 residues. V dropped 2 bases and J dropped 6; count of bases not matched to a gene: 12. CDR3 in amino acids: CASSETPSGQGLPGELFF. The CDR3 nucleotides are TGTGCCAGCAGTGAAACCCCCTCGGGACAGGGGCTACCCGGGGAGCTGTTTTTT.

This chain connects TRBV6-5 to TRBJ2-3, with D unclear. The germline gives CDR1 MNHEY, CDR2 SVGAGI. Trimming shortened V by 3 bases and J by 1 base, and 14 bases separated the two germline ends. The CDR3 covers 16 residues. Written as DNA, the CDR3 is TGTGCCAGCAGTTATGATGCGAAGCTCGGCACAGATACGCAGTATTTT. Protein product: CASSYDAKLGTDTQYF.

The CDR3 sequence is CASSRHGQMNTEAFF. CDR3 in DNA: TGTGCCAGCAGCCGACATGGACAGATGAACACTGAAGCTTTCTTT. The chain combines TRBV7-8 with TRBJ1-1; a possible D gene is TRBD1 (6 bases). Germline V lookup: CDR1 SGHVS, CDR2 FQNEAQ. This CDR3 has 15 amino acids. V was pared by 5 bases and J by 0 bases, with 13 bases between.

The chain employs TRBV11-2 and TRBJ1-2; 9 bases line up with TRBD1. V trimming: 5 bases; J trimming: 8 bases; junction bases outside the gene matches: 12. This CDR3 is 15 amino acids long. Germline-derived CDR1 and CDR2 are SGHAT and FQNNGV. The CDR3 DNA reads TGTGCCAGCAGCGACCCGGGACAGGGCTTGGGGGGCTACACCTTC. Residues: CASSDPGQGLGGYTF.

The CDR3 sequence is CASSLGTGSATPPQHF. The CDR3 DNA reads as TGCGCCAGCAGCTTGGGGACAGGTAGTGCAACTCCGCCCCAGCATTTT. The chain is built from TRBV5-1 and TRBJ1-5; 7 positions agree with TRBD1. After removal of 0 bases from V and 9 bases from J, the junction contained 12 bases not matched to a gene. The CDR3 spans 16 residues. Looked up from germline, CDR1 is SGHRS and CDR2 is YFSETQ.

The sample holds a few counts of this clone. The chain links TRBV10-3 to TRBJ2-7, with D maybe TRBD1 (5 bases). V lost 0 bases, J lost 5 bases, and 5 bases lay in between. The germline V gene has CDR1 ENHRY and CDR2 SYGVKD. The CDR3 consists of 12 residues. CDR3 region: CAISESGDEQYF. The CDR3 coding sequence is TGTGCCATCAGTGAGTCAGGGGACGAGCAGTACTTC.

The V call is TRBV4-2, the J call TRBJ2-5; D may be TRBD2 (6 bases). Germline CDR1 LGHNA, CDR2 YNFKEQ. V lost 1 base to trimming and J lost 4 bases, with 10 bases between them. The CDR3 covers 14 residues. CDR3 in amino acids: CASSQGLLAETQYF. The CDR3 DNA is TGTGCCAGCAGCCAAGGGTTACTAGCAGAGACCCAGTACTTC.

The chain joins TRBV7-8 to TRBJ2-1, with TRBD2 matching 8 bases. This CDR3 comprises 15 residues. Trimming took 0 bases from V and 7 from J; bases not matched to a gene: 5. Germline V CDR1 and CDR2: SGHVS, FQNEAQ. CDR3 in amino acids: CASSLAGSGENEQFF. In nucleotides, the CDR3 is TGTGCCAGCAGCTTAGCGGGTAGCGGGGAAAATGAGCAGTTCTTC.

The gene calls are TRBV18 and TRBJ2-6; 8 bases agree with TRBD1. CDR1 is KGHSH, CDR2 LQKENI, per germline. Trimming at V came to 2 bases and at J to 2 bases, leaving 11 bases not matched to a gene. This CDR3 contains 19 residues. Written as DNA, the CDR3 is TGTGCCAGCTCACCATCAGGGGGCAGGCTCGTAACTGGGGCCAACGTCCTGACTTTC. Its protein is CASSPSGGRLVTGANVLTF.

This chain joins TRBV19 and TRBJ1-5; the D is unclear. V lost 4 bases and J lost 0, with 7 bases in between. Germline CDR1 reads LNHDA; CDR2 reads SQIVND (reference sequence). The CDR3 extends over 14 amino acids. The CDR3 nucleotides read TGTGCCAGTAGTACCCTAAATAGCAATCAGCCCCAGCATTTT. This gives the protein CASSTLNSNQPQHF.